Below, 2 T cell receptor beta chains from the same sample are listed, as sequenced in a study of HIV-infected children after antiretroviral therapy interruption. Unique molecular identifiers were included in an RNA-based 3' RACE TCR library. In TCRdb, the 3' RACE reads were re-called with MiXCR into one record per CDR3 protein. The repertoire holds 15,000 to 16,000 distinct CDR3 sequences, 3% to 4% seen once, with 5% to 6% in the top ten. As for treatment: PENTA 11 planned treatment interruption arm or continuous ART arm. The source was CD45RA+ CD4+ T cells from PBMCs, collected from a donor given antiretroviral therapy, either interrupted or continuous. The subset: naive CD4+ CD45RA+ CD45RO- T cells. These receptors all come from a child aged 2 to 17 with HIV.

CDR3 nucleotides: TGCGCCAGCAGCTTGGAAGGGTATAATTCACCCCTCCACTTT. Translated, it gives CASSLEGYNSPLHF. The rearrangement joins TRBV5-1 to TRBJ1-6, with unresolved D. The V and J ends lost 0 bases and 4 bases respectively, with 5 bases between them. CDR1 SGHRS and CDR2 YFSETQ come from the germline V gene. This CDR3 is built from 14 residues.

This clonotype was detected many times. The chain employs TRBV5-6 and TRBJ2-3; 8 bases are a match to TRBD1. J lost 2 bases, V lost 4 bases, and 9 bases had no gene match. Per germline, CDR1 SGHDT and CDR2 YYEEEE. The CDR3 extends over 16 amino acids. This CDR3 is CASSMTRTGLTDTQYF. The CDR3 coding sequence is TGTGCCAGCAGCATGACCCGGACAGGGCTCACAGATACGCAGTATTTT.